This T cell receptor beta chain was sequenced during a study of T cells in Graves' hyperthyroidism and ophthalmopathy. As for the study in general: The initial diagnosis was the point when peripheral blood was collected, ahead of any treatment.

The CDR3 spans 13 residues. Trimming shortened V by 6 bases and J by 0 bases, and 8 bases separated the two germline ends. Study results and limitations: Most clonotypes expanded in thyroid above 0.001 were likewise present in blood.

Uncontrolled infection, other autoimmune disease, pregnancy or lactation led to exclusion. Cells are PBMCs isolated from about 10 ml of fresh blood. This clonotype was seen a handful of times. Antigen specificity is unknown. Amplification targeted TCR beta CDR3 regions from RNA transcripts. HTBI primers were employed in a first-round RT-PCR of the TCR CDR3. TCRdb called the multiplex PCR reads again in MiXCR, with one record for every CDR3 protein. The data contain hundreds of thousands of distinct CDR3 sequences, less than 25% of them singletons. This clonotype was sampled from a man younger than 40 with Graves' ophthalmopathy. The V and J genes are TRBV12-3 or TRBV12-4 and TRBJ2-5; the D is unclear. Sequencing used blood. The CDR3 region has the DNA TGTGCCAGCAGCCAACTTAACCAAGAGACCCAGTACTTC. It yields the protein CASSQLNQETQYF.